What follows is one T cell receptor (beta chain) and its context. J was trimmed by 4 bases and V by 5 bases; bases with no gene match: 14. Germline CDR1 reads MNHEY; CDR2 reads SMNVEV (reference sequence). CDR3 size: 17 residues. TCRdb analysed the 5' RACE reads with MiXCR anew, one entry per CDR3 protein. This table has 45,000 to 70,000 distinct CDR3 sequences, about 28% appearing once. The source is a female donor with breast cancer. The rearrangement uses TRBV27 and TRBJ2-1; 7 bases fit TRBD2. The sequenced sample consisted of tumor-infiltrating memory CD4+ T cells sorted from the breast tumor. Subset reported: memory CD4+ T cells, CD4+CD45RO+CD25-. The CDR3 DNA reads TGTGCCAGCAGTACTAAGCGGGATACCTTGTTTTACAATGAGCAGTTCTTC. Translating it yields CASSTKRDTLFYNEQFF.